Following are 20 T cell receptor beta chains from one sample sequenced in a study of CD8+CD57+ T cells in acquired aplastic anemia. Profiling of TCR beta VDJ combinations and CDR3 sequences used genomic DNA as template. Each CDR3 protein is one row after TCRdb ran MiXCR on the reads. The table shows around 400,000 distinct CDR3 sequences, with roughly 68% occurring only once. The sequencing input was sorted CD4+, CD8+, or CD8+CD57+ T cells (not recorded which) from PBMCs. Receptor source: a human donor in good health, serving as a control.

Points on this clonotype: The junction departs from germline at one end; a sequencing error may be responsible. The genes are TRBV9 and TRBJ1-4; D unclear. Per the germline V gene, CDR1 is SGDLS and CDR2 is YYNGEE. CDR3 length: 13 amino acids. The CDR3 DNA sequence: TGTGCCAGCAGCGTAGGACCTTCTGGAAACACCATATTT. Translated, it gives CASSVGPSGNTIF.

About this clonotype itself: One junction end does not reproduce the germline sequence, and a read error may be involved. The chain combines TRBV7-7 with TRBJ2-1; D possibly corresponds to TRBD2 (5 bases). The V gene's germline CDR1 is SSHAT and CDR2 FNYEAQ (reference sequence). The CDR3 length is 15 residues. The CDR3 loop reads CASSLDEGQPQHLYF. DNA for the CDR3: TGTGCCAGCAGCTTAGACGAGGGTCAGCCCCAGCATCTGTACTTC.

This clonotype occurred many times. This chain links TRBV10-1 with TRBJ1-5; 7 bases are a match to TRBD1. V lost 6 bases to trimming and J lost 1 base; unmatched junction nucleotides: 6. The CDR3 loop spans 15 amino acids. CDR1 is WNHNN and CDR2 is SYGVQD in the germline V gene (reference sequence). The CDR3 is CASSPTGSSNQPQHF. CDR3 nucleotides: TGCGCCAGCAGCCCGACAGGGAGCAGCAATCAGCCCCAGCATTTT.

The chain couples TRBV2 to TRBJ2-5; weak D call: TRBD1 (5 bases). TRBJ1-5 matches the DNA end more closely, so the J call is doubtful. CDR3 length equals 14 residues. From germline, CDR1 is SNHLY and CDR2 FYNNEI. The CDR3 DNA sequence: TGTGCCACCACAGAAACAGGCAATATTCAGCCCCAGCATTTT. Translated: CATTETGNIQPQHF.

This clonotype was observed a few times. The chain joins TRBV29-1 to TRBJ2-3, with no clear D. Trimming removed 0 bases from V and 8 bases from J, with 6 bases in between. This CDR3 has 11 amino acids. Germline V CDR1 and CDR2: SQVTM, ANQGSEA. The CDR3 nucleotides are TGCAGCGTTGAAGAATGGGGTACGCAGTATTTT. Protein sequence: CSVEEWGTQYF.

A word on this clonotype: Sequence at one end of the junction differs from germline and may be a read error. The chain employs TRBV9 and TRBJ1-6, with TRBD1 as a possible D gene (5 bases). The germline V gene has CDR1 SGDLS and CDR2 YYNGEE. The length of the CDR3 is 14 residues. The CDR3 region is CASRREGGDSPLHF. The CDR3 DNA reads TGTGCTAGCCGCAGGGAGGGAGGGGACTCACCCCTGCACTTT.

On this clonotype itself: A much larger clone differs by one base, so this may be a read error. This chain joins TRBV20-1 and TRBJ2-7, with 7 bases lining up with TRBD1. Per germline, CDR1 DFQATT and CDR2 SNEGSKA (reference sequence). The CDR3 is made up of 14 amino acids. CDR3 amino acids: CSARAGQRAYGQYF. In DNA, the CDR3 is TGCAGTGCTAGAGCGGGACAGAGGGCCTACGGGCAGTACTTC.

This rearrangement joins TRBV24-1 to TRBJ2-2; unclear D gene. CDR1 is KGHDR, CDR2 SFDVKD, per germline. Trimming cost V 3 bases and J 7 bases, with 8 bases left between them. This CDR3 has 13 amino acids. CDR3 residues: CATSDQVNGELFF. The CDR3 DNA follows: TGTGCCACCAGTGATCAGGTGAACGGGGAGCTGTTTTTT.

This sequence joins TRBV7-2 and TRBJ1-1, with D hard to call. Germline CDR1 SGHTA, CDR2 FQGNSA. CDR3 length: 14 amino acids. V was shortened by 1 base and J by 7 bases, with 13 bases between the two germline ends. CDR3 amino acids: CASSLDAGRNEAFF. CDR3 nucleotides: TGTGCCAGCAGCTTAGACGCAGGCCGCAATGAAGCTTTCTTT.

With regard to this clonotype: Mismatch with germline at one junction end may stem from a read error. The rearrangement links TRBV5-4 to TRBJ2-7; tentative D call: TRBD1 (6 bases). Per the germline V gene, CDR1 is SGHNT and CDR2 is YYREEE (reference sequence). The CDR3 extends over 15 amino acids. In DNA form, the CDR3 reads TGTGCCACCAGCAGAGATGTGGGGGCGGGCCGGGAGCAGTACTTC. Its translation: CATSRDVGAGREQYF.

This clonotype is a singleton in its sample. At one boundary the junction diverges from the germline segment, which might be a read error. This chain links TRBV7-2 with TRBJ2-5; D gene unclear. There are 12 residues in the CDR3. Germline V gene sequence: CDR1 SGHTA, CDR2 FQGNSA. As DNA, the CDR3 is TGTGCCAGCAGCTTAACCTCGCTTCACCAGTGCTTC. Translating it yields CASSLTSLHQCF.

The rearrangement joins TRBV24-1 to TRBJ1-5, with 9 bases lining up with TRBD1. In germline, CDR1 is KGHDR, CDR2 SFDVKD. The CDR3 runs to 14 residues. Trimming cost V 9 bases and J 0 bases; bases outside gene matches: 2. The CDR3 region has the DNA TGTGCCACCCGGACAGGGGATAGCAATCAGCCCCAGCATTTT. Its translation: CATRTGDSNQPQHF.

V is TRBV11-2 and J is TRBJ2-2; D call uncertain. The CDR3 totals 14 residues. Per germline, CDR1 SGHAT and CDR2 FQNNGV. V lost 6 bases to trimming and J lost 1 base, with 9 bases between them. CDR3 sequence (DNA): TGTGCCAGCAGTGCTGGACGGAACACCGGGGAGCTGTTTTTT. Encoded protein: CASSAGRNTGELFF.

This clonotype was recorded many times. The chain couples TRBV20-1 to TRBJ2-3; D is perhaps TRBD2 (5 bases). The length of the CDR3 is 13 residues. Germline V gives CDR1 DFQATT, CDR2 SNEGSKA (reference sequence). Trimming took off 4 bases at V and 2 bases at J, with 10 bases between the two ends. DNA of the CDR3: TGCAGTGCTACCAGCGGCGCCACAGATACGCAGTATTTT. It yields the protein CSATSGATDTQYF.

The V gene is TRBV5-1, the J gene TRBJ1-5; D is perhaps TRBD1 (6 bases). The V gene lost 1 base and the J gene lost 8 bases, with 13 bases spanning the gap. The CDR3 is 14 amino acids. Per germline, CDR1 SGHRS and CDR2 YFSETQ. Written as DNA, the CDR3 is TGCGCCAGCAGCTTGTTCGCAGGGGTAGAGCCCCAGCATTTT. Protein product: CASSLFAGVEPQHF. Based on the CDR3 plus reference TRBV5-1 and TRBJ1-5, the full variable domain is KAGVTQTPRYLIKTRGQQVTLSCSPISGHRSVSWYQQTPGQGLQFLFEYFSETQRNKGNFPGRFSGRQFSNSRSEMNVSTLELGDSALYLCASSLFAGVEPQHFGDGTRLSIL.

Remarks on this clonotype: This CDR3 is missing its conserved last phenylalanine or tryptophan, likely due to a read error. No DNA is shown, since the ends of the CDR3 on it are uncertain; the CDR3 is the one TCRdb lists. The chain couples TRBV2 to TRBJ2-2; the listed D gene, TRBD2, was not tested against the DNA. Germline values: CDR1 SNHLY, CDR2 FYNNEI. The length of the CDR3 is 15 amino acids, counting both ends. CDR3 region: CASSGGVGETRDFFP.

This chain joins TRBV12-3 or TRBV12-4 and TRBJ2-2; D remains ambiguous. This CDR3 is built from 14 residues. V lost 5 bases to trimming and J lost 7 bases, with 14 bases between them. Written as DNA, the CDR3 is TGTGCCAGCAGTCACGGACGGGTTTACGGGGAGCTGTTTTTT. It encodes CASSHGRVYGELFF.

The chain carries TRBV10-3 and TRBJ2-5, with D perhaps TRBD2 (5 bases). Germline lookup yields CDR1 ENHRY and CDR2 SYGVKD. The length of the CDR3 is 15 residues. V was cut by 2 bases and J by 4 bases, with 14 bases left in between. The CDR3 region is CAISERAVAGETQYF. CDR3 in DNA: TGTGCCATCAGTGAGCGCGCGGTTGCGGGAGAGACCCAGTACTTC.

Worth noting for this clonotype: Germline and junction disagree at one end, which may indicate a read error. V and J are TRBV7-7 and TRBJ1-2; 7 positions match TRBD1. The CDR3 runs to 15 residues. CDR1 is SSHAT, CDR2 FNYEAQ, per germline (reference sequence). The CDR3 sequence is CASSLIKTGMRRETF. The CDR3 DNA is TGTGCTAGCAGCTTAATAAAGACAGGGATGCGGCGAGAAACCTTC.

This rearrangement joins TRBV20-1 to TRBJ2-5; D is unresolved. CDR3 length: 15 residues. Germline CDR1 reads DFQATT; CDR2 reads SNEGSKA (reference sequence). Trimming removed 2 bases from V and 1 base from J, with 14 bases in between. The CDR3 sequence: CSARRREGPQETQYF. The CDR3 DNA sequence: TGCAGTGCTAGACGACGCGAAGGACCCCAAGAGACCCAGTACTTC.